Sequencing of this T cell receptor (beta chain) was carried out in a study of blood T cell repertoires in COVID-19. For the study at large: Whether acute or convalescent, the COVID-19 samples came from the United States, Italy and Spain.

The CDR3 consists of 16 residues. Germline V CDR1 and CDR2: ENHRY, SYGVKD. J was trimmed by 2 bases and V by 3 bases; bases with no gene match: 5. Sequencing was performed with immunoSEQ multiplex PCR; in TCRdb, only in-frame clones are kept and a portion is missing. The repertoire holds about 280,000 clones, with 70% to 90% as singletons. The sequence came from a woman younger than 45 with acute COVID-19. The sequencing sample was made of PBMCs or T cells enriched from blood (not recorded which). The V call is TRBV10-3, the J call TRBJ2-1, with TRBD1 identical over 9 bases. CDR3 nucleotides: TGTGCCATCAGTGAACCGACAGGGGGACCCTACAATGAGCAGTTCTTC. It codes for CAISEPTGGPYNEQFF.